One sample yielded the 18 T cell receptor beta chains listed below, sequenced in a study of blood T cell repertoires in COVID-19. Clones were read by immunoSEQ multiplex PCR, and TCRdb kept only the in-frame ones, dropping some. The data show roughly 220,000 clones, 80% to 90% seen once. Sample: PBMCs or T cells enriched from blood (not recorded which). The receptors shown here come from a woman aged 40 to 50 with acute COVID-19.

The rearrangement links TRBV7-9 to TRBJ1-2, with 8 bases fitting TRBD1. The germline gives CDR1 SEHNR, CDR2 FQNEAQ (reference sequence). The CDR3 spans 13 residues. V dropped 5 bases and J dropped 7; count of bases not matched to a gene: 6. CDR3 bases: TGTGCCAGCAGCCCGGACAGGGCGCGTGGCTACACCTTC. Encoded protein: CASSPDRARGYTF.

This chain uses TRBV11-2 with TRBJ1-6; the D is unclear. Germline CDR1 SGHAT, CDR2 FQNNGV. V was pared by 7 bases and J by 5 bases, with 12 bases between. CDR3 length: 14 amino acids. The CDR3 here is CASTAVRDNSPLHF. In DNA form, the CDR3 reads TGTGCCAGCACGGCGGTTCGTGATAATTCACCCCTCCACTTT.

This rearrangement joins TRBV9 to TRBJ2-2, with 12 nucleotides matching TRBD2. Germline V CDR1 and CDR2: SGDLS, YYNGEE. V gave up 4 bases and J gave up 4 bases; unmatched junction bases: 14. The CDR3 contains 19 residues. DNA of the CDR3: TGTGCCAGCAGCTCTTCTCCGACTAGCGGGGGCTTCAGCACCGGGGAGCTGTTTTTT. As protein: CASSSSPTSGGFSTGELFF. The whole variable domain, filled in from reference TRBV9 and TRBJ2-2, reads DSGVTQTPKHLITATGQRVTLRCSPRSGDLSVYWYQQSLDQGLQFLIQYYNGEERAKGNILERFSAQQFPDLHSELNLSSLELGDSALYFCASSSSPTSGGFSTGELFFGEGSRLTVL.

The chain joins TRBV7-9 to TRBJ2-1; 11 bases are a match to TRBD2. Germline V gene sequence: CDR1 SEHNR, CDR2 FQNEAQ (reference sequence). J gave up 8 bases and V 5 bases, and 8 bases lay outside the gene matches. The CDR3 sequence is 15 residues long. The CDR3 bases are TGTGCCAGCAGCCCGACTAGCGGGAACCTTGATGAGCAGTTCTTC. Protein product: CASSPTSGNLDEQFF.

The J gene is TRBJ1-1, the V gene TRBV14; D remains ambiguous. The CDR3 consists of 13 residues. V lost 5 bases and J lost 4, with 11 bases in between. Germline lookup yields CDR1 SGHDN and CDR2 FVKESK. CDR3 bases: TGTGCCAGCAGCAGAGGGCTCGTCACTGAAGCTTTCTTT. Protein: CASSRGLVTEAFF.

The V and J genes are TRBV19 and TRBJ2-1, with 10 positions matching TRBD1. The CDR3 loop spans 15 amino acids. The V segment lost 6 bases and the J segment 4 bases; nucleotides outside the gene matches: 6. Germline V lookup: CDR1 LNHDA, CDR2 SQIVND (reference sequence). CDR3 in amino acids: CASSPGQGGYNEQFF. In DNA form, the CDR3 reads TGTGCCAGTAGCCCCGGACAGGGGGGATACAATGAGCAGTTCTTC.

This clone was counted a few times. V gene TRBV5-5 combines with J gene TRBJ2-1; 10 nucleotides agree with TRBD2. V shed 4 bases and J 4 bases; nucleotides not matched to a gene: 5. Germline CDR1 reads SGHKS; CDR2 reads YYEKEE (reference sequence). CDR3 length: 15 residues. The CDR3 region has the DNA TGTGCCAGCAGCCCTAGCGGGAGAGAGTACAATGAGCAGTTCTTC. It is translated as CASSPSGREYNEQFF. Full variable domain (rest looked up from reference TRBV5-5 and TRBJ2-1): DAGVTQSPTHLIKTRGQQVTLRCSPISGHKSVSWYQQVLGQGPQFIFQYYEKEERGRGNFPDRFSARQFPNYSSELNVNALLLGDSALYLCASSPSGREYNEQFFGPGTRLTVL.

The V gene is TRBV6-6, the J gene TRBJ1-2; TRBD1 might be the D (5 bases). CDR3 length equals 13 residues. V dropped 8 bases and J dropped 1 base, with 11 bases sitting between them. CDR1 is MNHNY and CDR2 is SVGAGI in the germline V gene (reference sequence). CDR3 nucleotide sequence: TGTGCCAGCTGGGGGACTCTTAACTATGGCTACACCTTC. Its protein product is CASWGTLNYGYTF.

In this sample, this clone turned up once. The chain is built from TRBV30 and TRBJ2-7; 14 bases agree with TRBD2. Germline assignment: CDR1 GTSNPN and CDR2 SVGIG (reference sequence). CDR3 length: 22 residues. Unmatched junction bases numbered 21, after V lost 0 bases and J lost 2 bases. The CDR3 bases are TGTGCCTGGAGTGTAAAGGGGGAAACCGGGACTAGCGGGAGACTAAGGCCCTACGAGCAGTACTTC. Translated: CAWSVKGETGTSGRLRPYEQYF.

The chain couples TRBV28 to TRBJ1-1, with D hard to call. Trimming took off 0 bases at V and 1 base at J, with 15 bases between the two ends. The germline gives CDR1 MDHEN, CDR2 SYDVKM. This CDR3 has 17 amino acids. In nucleotides, the CDR3 is TGTGCCAGCAGTTTATGGGGAGTGAGCGCGACGAACACTGAAGCTTTCTTT. Translation gives CASSLWGVSATNTEAFF.

The chain uses TRBV30 and TRBJ2-1; perhaps TRBD1 as D (5 bases). The CDR3 runs to 14 residues. The germline V gene encodes CDR1 GTSNPN and CDR2 SVGIG (reference sequence). V lost 8 bases and J 0 bases, leaving 14 bases between the germline ends. In nucleotides, the CDR3 is TGTGCCCTAGACAGATTATTCTCCTACAATGAGCAGTTCTTC. It codes for CALDRLFSYNEQFF.

CDR3 in amino acids: CASSLSYPSYEQYF. The CDR3 DNA sequence: TGTGCCAGCAGTTTATCGTATCCCTCCTACGAGCAGTACTTC. The chain carries TRBV27 and TRBJ2-7; D gene uncertain. The CDR3 covers 14 residues. V was trimmed by 0 bases and J by 0 bases, leaving 6 bases between them. Per germline, CDR1 MNHEY and CDR2 SMNVEV (reference sequence).

The chain couples TRBV18 to TRBJ2-5; 9 nucleotides line up with TRBD2. The CDR3 is 13 residues long. Germline assignment: CDR1 KGHSH and CDR2 LQKENI. The trim removed 6 bases at V and 4 bases at J, leaving 3 bases unmatched. The CDR3 nucleotides are TGTGCCAGCTCCCTGGGACTAGCAGAGACCCAGTACTTC. Translating it yields CASSLGLAETQYF.

This sequence joins TRBV3-1 (or the pseudogene TRBV3-2) and TRBJ2-7, with a weak D call TRBD2 (6 bases). Per the germline V gene, CDR1 is LGHDT and CDR2 is YNNKEL (reference sequence). V lost 3 bases and J 6 bases, leaving 18 bases between the germline ends. CDR3 length equals 15 residues. The CDR3 is CASSHNMGGGAEQYF. The CDR3 region has the DNA TGTGCCAGCAGCCACAACATGGGAGGCGGAGCCGAGCAGTACTTC.

This clone was recorded once. The V gene is TRBV6-2 or TRBV6-3, the J gene TRBJ1-5; no clear D. The CDR3 length is 14 residues. With 5 bases removed from V and 0 bases from J, the gap between germline ends came to 8 bases. Germline CDR1 MNHEY, CDR2 SVGEGT. CDR3 in DNA: TGTGCCAGCAGTCAGATAAATAGCAATCAGCCCCAGCATTTT. This encodes CASSQINSNQPQHF.

V is TRBV5-4 and J is TRBJ1-5; D ambiguous. The CDR3 spans 15 residues. Trimming removed 0 bases at V and 1 base at J, with 8 bases between. CDR1 and CDR2 from the germline V gene are SGHNT and YYREEE (reference sequence). CDR3 DNA: TGTGCCAGCAGCTTGGGAGGAGGGAGCAATCAGCCCCAGCATTTT. Translated, it gives CASSLGGGSNQPQHF.

The V call is TRBV5-1, the J call TRBJ2-2; D is ambiguous. From germline, CDR1 is SGHRS and CDR2 YFSETQ. V was cut by 5 bases and J by 2 bases, with 4 bases left in between. This CDR3 comprises 12 residues. CDR3 loop: CASRQNTGELFF. In DNA form, the CDR3 reads TGCGCCAGCAGACAAAACACCGGGGAGCTGTTTTTT. Looking up the rest from reference TRBV5-1 and TRBJ2-2 gives the full variable domain: KAGVTQTPRYLIKTRGQQVTLSCSPISGHRSVSWYQQTPGQGLQFLFEYFSETQRNKGNFPGRFSGRQFSNSRSEMNVSTLELGDSALYLCASRQNTGELFFGEGSRLTVL.

This chain links TRBV4-1 with TRBJ1-3; TRBD1 matches 8 bases. The CDR3 extends over 15 amino acids. V was clipped by 3 bases and J by 0 bases; unmatched bases: 1. From germline, CDR1 is MGHRA and CDR2 YSYEKL. In DNA form, the CDR3 reads TGCGCCAGCAGCCAGGGGACAGGCTCTGGAAACACCATATATTTT. This sequence encodes CASSQGTGSGNTIYF.